Listed here is a single T cell receptor beta chain. The sample comes from a study of control samples from healthy donors and cancer patients. Sequenced by immunoSEQ multiplex PCR; TCRdb stores in-frame clones only, minus some. The sample records 45,000 to 70,000 clones, around 93% being singletons. V was trimmed by 0 bases and J by 5 bases, leaving 8 bases between them. CDR1 MNHEY and CDR2 SVGAGI come from the germline V gene. The CDR3 has 13 amino acids. Sample: PBMCs. The TCR comes from a man aged 25-45 years with colorectal cancer. The gene calls are TRBV6-5 and TRBJ2-7; the D is unclear. The chain's CDR3 is CASSYSGNHEQYV. The CDR3 nucleotides read TGTGCCAGCAGTTACTCAGGCAATCACGAGCAGTACGTC.